The source of this T cell receptor beta chain is a study of technical replicates of blood from four donors. CDR1 and CDR2 (germline): SGHNT, YENEEA. CDR3 size: 15 residues. Trimming removed 3 bases at V and 0 bases at J, with 9 bases between. Libraries were prepared by immunoSEQ multiplex PCR; TCRdb keeps only in-frame clonotypes and omits some of them. The sample holds 85,000 to 100,000 clones, more than 90% seen once. The rearrangement joins TRBV11-3 to TRBJ2-1; the D gene is possibly TRBD1 (7 bases). Sequencing was carried out using T cells isolated from PBMCs. This TCR was sampled from a human donor in good health. CDR3 nucleotide sequence: TGTGCCAGCAGCTTCCAGGGGGGCTCCTACAATGAGCAGTTCTTC. Encoded protein: CASSFQGGSYNEQFF.